These 25 T cell receptor beta chains share one sample of origin, sequenced in a study of graft-versus-host responses after intestinal transplantation. The assay was immunoSEQ multiplex PCR, and TCRdb's table has in-frame clones only and misses some. There are 80,000 to 95,000 clones in the sample; 80% to 95% occur only once, and around 6% lies in the top ten. Their specific antigens are unknown. The material was unstimulated CD8+ T cells sorted from spleen or lymph node cells, obtained before intestinal transplant. The receptors shown here come from a human donor who received an intestinal transplant.

Here the CDR3 reads CASSPGVGGEEGAFF. The CDR3 coding sequence is TGCGCCAGCAGCCCCGGGGTGGGGGGAGAAGAGGGTGCTTTCTTT. The rearrangement joins TRBV4-1 to TRBJ1-1; the D gene is possibly TRBD1 (5 bases). The CDR3 loop spans 15 amino acids. Germline-derived CDR1 and CDR2 are MGHRA and YSYEKL. Trimming cost V 4 bases and J 11 bases, with 23 bases left between them.

The J gene is TRBJ1-2, the V gene TRBV7-9; D remains unclear. The CDR3 contains 12 residues. Germline loops: CDR1 SEHNR, CDR2 FQNEAQ (reference sequence). V was pared by 6 bases and J by 8 bases, with 13 bases between. CDR3 in DNA: TGTGCCAGCAGGCCTGAAGGATACGGCTACACCTTC. As protein: CASRPEGYGYTF.

The chain combines TRBV18 with TRBJ1-1, with D possibly matching TRBD1 (5 bases). The CDR3 sequence is 17 residues long. Germline CDR1 reads KGHSH; CDR2 reads LQKENI. V gave up 3 bases and J gave up 1 base, with 18 bases separating them. For the CDR3, the DNA is TGTGCCAGCTCACCTGGACACAACCTCGAGTGGAACACTGAAGCTTTCTTT. It specifies CASSPGHNLEWNTEAFF.

The gene calls are TRBV27 and TRBJ2-3; D is possibly TRBD2 (6 bases). The CDR3 loop spans 12 amino acids. Germline CDR1 reads MNHEY; CDR2 reads SMNVEV (reference sequence). V shed 6 bases and J shed 7 bases, with 11 bases lying between them. The CDR3 nucleotides are TGTGCCAGCAGCCCGGCGGGGAATACGCAGTATTTT. Translating it yields CASSPAGNTQYF.

The rearrangement uses TRBV29-1 and TRBJ2-7, with D unclear. CDR3 length: 14 amino acids. V was trimmed by 2 bases and J by 5 bases, leaving 16 bases between them. The V gene's germline CDR1 is SQVTM and CDR2 ANQGSEA. The CDR3 sequence is CSVEKGSLLHEQYF. CDR3 bases: TGCAGCGTTGAAAAGGGTAGCCTGCTCCACGAGCAGTACTTC.

This rearrangement joins TRBV2 to TRBJ2-2, with D possibly TRBD2 on 6 matching bases. Deletions cut 1 base from V and 7 bases from J, with 7 bases between. Germline V CDR1 and CDR2: SNHLY, FYNNEI. This CDR3 has 13 residues. Here the CDR3 DNA reads TGTGCCAGCAGTGAAGGGGGGGACGGGGAGCTGTTTTTT. This gives the protein CASSEGGDGELFF.

The chain carries TRBV4-3 and TRBJ2-6, with D hard to call. Per germline, CDR1 LGHNA and CDR2 YSLEER. V dropped 0 bases and J dropped 0 bases, with 6 bases sitting between them. CDR3 length: 16 residues. DNA of the CDR3: TGCGCCAGCAGCCAAGAACCAAGCTCTGGGGCCAACGTCCTGACTTTC. It specifies CASSQEPSSGANVLTF.

This rearrangement joins TRBV6-5 to TRBJ1-1, with TRBD1 matching over 7 bases. The CDR3 loop spans 15 amino acids. Trimming took 2 bases from V and 5 from J; bases not matched to a gene: 8. Germline-derived CDR1 and CDR2 are MNHEY and SVGAGI. CDR3 sequence (DNA): TGTGCCAGCAGTTACGTACAGGGGTTGTGGACTGAAGCTTTCTTT. This sequence encodes CASSYVQGLWTEAFF.

The CDR3 protein is CASSSQETQYF. The CDR3 DNA follows: TGTGCCAGCAGCTCACAAGAGACCCAGTACTTC. J is TRBJ2-5 and V is TRBV5-6; D gene uncertain. Germline V gene sequence: CDR1 SGHDT, CDR2 YYEEEE. Trimming cost V 3 bases and J 2 bases, with 2 bases left between them. The length of the CDR3 is 11 residues.

This sequence joins TRBV4-1 and TRBJ1-5; no firm D call. The germline gives CDR1 MGHRA, CDR2 YSYEKL. Trimming removed 0 bases at V and 0 bases at J, with 15 bases between. The CDR3 runs 18 residues. The CDR3 DNA follows: TGCGCCAGCAGCCAAGATCCCCTCCAGCTATATAGCAATCAGCCCCAGCATTTT. Amino acid sequence: CASSQDPLQLYSNQPQHF.

The V gene is TRBV9, the J gene TRBJ2-1; D is perhaps TRBD1 or TRBD2 (5 bases each). V lost 4 bases and J lost 6, with 11 bases in between. This CDR3 has 13 residues. CDR1 and CDR2 (germline): SGDLS, YYNGEE. The CDR3 loop is CASSSGTVNEQFF. CDR3 nucleotide sequence: TGTGCCAGCAGCTCCGGGACGGTCAATGAGCAGTTCTTC.

The chain combines TRBV10-3 with TRBJ2-4, with a weak D call TRBD1 (7 bases). The CDR3 runs to 13 residues. CDR1 is ENHRY and CDR2 is SYGVKD in the germline V gene. Trimming removed 10 bases at V and 2 bases at J, with 12 bases between. CDR3 loop: CASGTDSKNIQYF. CDR3 nucleotides: TGTGCCAGCGGGACAGACTCCAAAAACATTCAGTACTTC.

The count of this clone is one. The chain employs TRBV5-1 and TRBJ2-7, with D tentatively TRBD1 or TRBD2 (5 bases each). The CDR3 consists of 15 residues. Germline V gene lookup returns CDR1 SGHRS and CDR2 YFSETQ. V was cut by 3 bases and J by 5 bases, with 18 bases left in between. CDR3: CASSSRDLVPHEQYF. CDR3 DNA: TGCGCCAGCAGCTCCCGGGACCTCGTCCCCCACGAGCAGTACTTC.

The chain employs TRBV15 and TRBJ2-6; 9 bases are shared with TRBD1. The germline CDR1 and CDR2 sequences are LNHNV and YYDKDF (reference sequence). This CDR3 has 19 residues. V gave up 1 base and J gave up 3 bases; unmatched junction bases: 10. Here the CDR3 DNA reads TGTGCCACCAGCAGAGGCCCCGGGACAGGGCTATTTGGGGCCAACGTCCTGACTTTC. Encoded protein: CATSRGPGTGLFGANVLTF.

The rearrangement links TRBV27 to TRBJ2-1; weak D call: TRBD1 (5 bases). CDR3 length: 13 amino acids. In germline, CDR1 is MNHEY, CDR2 SMNVEV (reference sequence). V lost 2 bases, J lost 8 bases, and 10 bases lay in between. The CDR3: CASSLRGRDEQFF. CDR3 sequence (DNA): TGTGCCAGCAGTTTAAGGGGCAGGGATGAGCAGTTCTTC.

This clone appeared a single time. V gene TRBV30 combines with J gene TRBJ1-1; D ambiguous. The V and J ends lost 2 bases and 8 bases respectively, with 12 bases between them. Germline V CDR1 and CDR2: GTSNPN, SVGIG (reference sequence). CDR3 length: 12 residues. In DNA, the CDR3 is TGTGCCTGGAGTATCGCCCAACTGGAAGCTTTCTTT. This sequence encodes CAWSIAQLEAFF.

The chain recombines TRBV6-1 with TRBJ2-3; 7 bases line up with TRBD1. The CDR3 has 15 amino acids. J was trimmed by 2 bases and V by 5 bases; bases with no gene match: 7. Germline-derived CDR1 and CDR2 are MNHNS and SASEGT. In DNA, the CDR3 is TGTGCCAGCAGTAAATGGACAGGTCCCACAGATACGCAGTATTTT. Translation gives CASSKWTGPTDTQYF.

V usage is TRBV7-2 and J usage is TRBJ2-1; D remains ambiguous. The CDR3 loop spans 15 amino acids. Per germline, CDR1 SGHTA and CDR2 FQGNSA. The V gene lost 2 bases and the J gene lost 0 bases, with 8 bases spanning the gap. The DNA of the CDR3 is TGTGCCAGCAGCTTATTACGGAGCTCCTACAATGAGCAGTTCTTC. Encoded protein: CASSLLRSSYNEQFF.

This clone has only one observation. This chain uses TRBV9 with TRBJ2-3, with D unresolved. In germline, CDR1 is SGDLS, CDR2 YYNGEE. This CDR3 spans 13 amino acids. The germline V and J ends were trimmed by 0 bases and 0 bases, with 2 bases remaining between them. The CDR3 spells CASSVASTDTQYF. The CDR3 bases are TGTGCCAGCAGCGTAGCGAGCACAGATACGCAGTATTTT. The full variable domain, rest sourced from reference TRBV9 and TRBJ2-3, is DSGVTQTPKHLITATGQRVTLRCSPRSGDLSVYWYQQSLDQGLQFLIQYYNGEERAKGNILERFSAQQFPDLHSELNLSSLELGDSALYFCASSVASTDTQYFGPGTRLTVL.

The rearrangement uses TRBV7-3 and TRBJ1-1; 8 positions match TRBD1. The CDR3 extends over 14 amino acids. Losses at the gene ends were 5 bases for V and 1 base for J; bases not matched to a gene: 3. Germline V gene sequence: CDR1 SGHTA, CDR2 FQGTGA. The CDR3 nucleotides read TGTGCCAGCAGCGCGACAGGGGAGAACACTGAAGCTTTCTTT. It encodes CASSATGENTEAFF.

V and J are TRBV10-2 and TRBJ1-5; D is uncertain. Germline CDR1 WSHSY, CDR2 SAAADI. The CDR3 is made up of 13 amino acids. Deletions cut 3 bases from V and 4 bases from J, with 7 bases between. The CDR3 DNA follows: TGCGCCAGCAGTGAAGGTGTAAATCAGCCCCAGCATTTT. Translation gives CASSEGVNQPQHF.

This chain joins TRBV7-3 and TRBJ1-6; the D gene is possibly TRBD1 (5 bases). Germline V gene lookup returns CDR1 SGHTA and CDR2 FQGTGA. This CDR3 region has 16 residues. The V gene lost 2 bases and the J gene lost 5 bases, with 13 bases spanning the gap. The CDR3 DNA reads TGTGCCAGCAGCTTATTCAGTCAGGGACATAATTCACCCCTCCACTTT. This encodes CASSLFSQGHNSPLHF. The variable domain in full, completed from reference TRBV7-3 and TRBJ1-6, reads GAGVSQTPSNKVTEKGKYVELRCDPISGHTALYWYRQSLGQGPEFLIYFQGTGAADDSGLPNDRFFAVRPEGSVSTLKIQRTERGDSAVYLCASSLFSQGHNSPLHFGNGTRLTVT.

The genes are TRBV11-2 and TRBJ2-7, with no clear D. CDR1 and CDR2 (germline): SGHAT, FQNNGV. V dropped 1 base and J dropped 5 bases, with 3 bases sitting between them. This CDR3 is 11 amino acids long. This chain's CDR3 is CASSLVHEQYF. In DNA, the CDR3 is TGTGCCAGCAGCTTAGTCCACGAGCAGTACTTC. The complete variable domain, with remaining parts taken from reference TRBV11-2 and TRBJ2-7, reads EAGVAQSPRYKIIEKRQSVAFWCNPISGHATLYWYQQILGQGPKLLIQFQNNGVVDDSQLPKDRFSAERLKGVDSTLKIQPAKLEDSAVYLCASSLVHEQYFGPGTRLTVT.

V is TRBV12-2 and J is TRBJ2-7; the DNA was not compared with TRBD1, the D call given in the table. TRBV12-2 counts as a pseudogene. The CDR3 has 15 amino acids. The DNA of the CDR3 is TGTGCAAGTCGCTTAGCTTGGACAGGGGACGACGAGCAGTACTTC. This codes for CASRLAWTGDDEQYF.

The chain recombines TRBV7-3 with TRBJ2-3; D possibly corresponds to TRBD1 (7 bases). The CDR3 has 15 amino acids. Trimming left V 3 bases short and J 7 bases short, with 17 bases between. Germline assignment: CDR1 SGHTA and CDR2 FQGTGA. CDR3: CASSFQGGPSYTQYF. Here the CDR3 DNA reads TGTGCCAGCAGCTTCCAGGGGGGCCCCTCATATACGCAGTATTTT.